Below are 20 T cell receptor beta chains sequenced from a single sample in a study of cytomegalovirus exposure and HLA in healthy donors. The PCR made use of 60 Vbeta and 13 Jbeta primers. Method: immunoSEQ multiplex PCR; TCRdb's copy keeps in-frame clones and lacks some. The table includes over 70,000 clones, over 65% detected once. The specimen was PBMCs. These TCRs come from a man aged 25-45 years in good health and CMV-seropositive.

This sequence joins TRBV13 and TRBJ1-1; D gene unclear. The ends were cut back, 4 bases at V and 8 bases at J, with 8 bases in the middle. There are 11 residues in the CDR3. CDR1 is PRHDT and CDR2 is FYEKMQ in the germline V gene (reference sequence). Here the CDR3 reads CASSSSGEAFF. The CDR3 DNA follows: TGTGCCAGCAGCTCCTCCGGGGAAGCTTTCTTT.

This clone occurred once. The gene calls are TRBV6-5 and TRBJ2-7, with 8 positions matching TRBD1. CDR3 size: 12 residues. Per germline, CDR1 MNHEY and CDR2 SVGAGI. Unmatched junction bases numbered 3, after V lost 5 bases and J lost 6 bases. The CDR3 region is CASSPTGGEQYF. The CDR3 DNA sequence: TGTGCCAGCAGTCCCACAGGGGGCGAGCAGTACTTC.

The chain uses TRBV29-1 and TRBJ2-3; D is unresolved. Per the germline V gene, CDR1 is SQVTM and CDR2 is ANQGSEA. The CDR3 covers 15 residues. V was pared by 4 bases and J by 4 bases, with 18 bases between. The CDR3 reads CSVARRQARPDTQYF. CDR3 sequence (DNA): TGCAGCGTTGCAAGACGGCAGGCCCGGCCAGATACGCAGTATTTT.

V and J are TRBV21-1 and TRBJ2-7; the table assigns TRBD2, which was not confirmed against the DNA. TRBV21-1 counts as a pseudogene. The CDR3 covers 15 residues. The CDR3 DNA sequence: TGTGCCAGCAGCGATCGGACTAGCGGGAGGTACGAGCAGTACTTC. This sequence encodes CASSDRTSGRYEQYF.

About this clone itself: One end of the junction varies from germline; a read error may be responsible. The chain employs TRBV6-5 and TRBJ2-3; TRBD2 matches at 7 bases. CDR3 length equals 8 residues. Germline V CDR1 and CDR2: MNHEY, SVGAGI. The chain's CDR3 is CAPDGRYW. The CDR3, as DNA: TGTGCCCCTGACGGGAGGTATTGG.

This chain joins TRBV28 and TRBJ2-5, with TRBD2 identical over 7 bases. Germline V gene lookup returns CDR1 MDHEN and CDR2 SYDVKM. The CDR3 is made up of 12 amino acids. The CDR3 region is CVQAGGQETQYF. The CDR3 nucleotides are TGTGTTCAGGCCGGGGGGCAAGAGACCCAGTACTTC.

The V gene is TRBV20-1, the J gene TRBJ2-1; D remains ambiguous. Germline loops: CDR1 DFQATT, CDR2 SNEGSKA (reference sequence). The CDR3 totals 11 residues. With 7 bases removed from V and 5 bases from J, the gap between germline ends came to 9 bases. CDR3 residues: CSGGIHNEQFF. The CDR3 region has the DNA TGCAGTGGAGGAATCCACAATGAGCAGTTCTTC.

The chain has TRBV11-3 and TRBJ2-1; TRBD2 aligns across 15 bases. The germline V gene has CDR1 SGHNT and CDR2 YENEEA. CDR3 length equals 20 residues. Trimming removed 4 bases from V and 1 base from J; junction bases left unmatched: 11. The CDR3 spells CASSSHRTSGGAGSYNEQFF. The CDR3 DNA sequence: TGTGCCAGCAGCTCCCATCGGACTAGCGGGGGGGCCGGGTCCTACAATGAGCAGTTCTTC.

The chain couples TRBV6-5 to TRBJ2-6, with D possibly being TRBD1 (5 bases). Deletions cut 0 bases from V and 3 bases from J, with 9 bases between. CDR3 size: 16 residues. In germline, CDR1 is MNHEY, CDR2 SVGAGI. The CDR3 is CASSYSPGNGANVLTF. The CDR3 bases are TGTGCCAGCAGTTACTCCCCAGGGAATGGGGCCAACGTCCTGACTTTC.

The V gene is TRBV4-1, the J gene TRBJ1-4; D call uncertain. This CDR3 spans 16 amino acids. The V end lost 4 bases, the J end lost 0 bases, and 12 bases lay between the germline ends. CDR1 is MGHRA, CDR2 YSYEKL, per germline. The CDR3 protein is CASSPLDGATNEKLFF. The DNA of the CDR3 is TGCGCCAGCAGCCCTTTAGACGGAGCAACTAATGAAAAACTGTTTTTT.

The CDR3 here is CASISRGAPRADTQYF. CDR3 nucleotide sequence: TGTGCCAGCATCTCCAGGGGGGCGCCCCGGGCAGATACGCAGTATTTT. This chain uses TRBV5-8 with TRBJ2-3, with D tentatively TRBD1 (7 bases). Germline CDR1 and CDR2: SGHTS and YDEGEE. The CDR3 is made up of 16 amino acids. Trimming took off 6 bases at V and 4 bases at J, with 21 bases between the two ends. The whole variable domain, remainder taken from reference TRBV5-8 and TRBJ2-3, is EAGVTQSPTHLIKTRGQQATLRCSPISGHTSVYWYQQALGLGLQFLLWYDEGEERNRGNFPPRFSGRQFPNYSSELNVNALELEDSALYLCASISRGAPRADTQYFGPGTRLTVL.

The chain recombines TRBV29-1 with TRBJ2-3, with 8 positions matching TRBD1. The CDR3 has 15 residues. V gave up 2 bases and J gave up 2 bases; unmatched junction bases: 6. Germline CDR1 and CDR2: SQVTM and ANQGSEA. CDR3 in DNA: TGCAGCGTTGAAAATCCAGGGGGCGTCACAGATACGCAGTATTTT. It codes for CSVENPGGVTDTQYF.

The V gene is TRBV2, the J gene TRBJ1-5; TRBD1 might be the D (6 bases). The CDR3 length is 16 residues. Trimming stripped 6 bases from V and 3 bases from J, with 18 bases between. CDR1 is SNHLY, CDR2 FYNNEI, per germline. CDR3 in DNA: TGTGCCAGCAGCGTAGTGGGGGGGGCCAACAATCAGCCCCAGCATTTT. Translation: CASSVVGGANNQPQHF. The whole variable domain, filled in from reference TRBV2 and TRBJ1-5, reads EPEVTQTPSHQVTQMGQEVILRCVPISNHLYFYWYRQILGQKVEFLVSFYNNEISEKSEIFDDQFSVERPDGSNFTLKIRSTKLEDSAMYFCASSVVGGANNQPQHFGDGTRLSIL.

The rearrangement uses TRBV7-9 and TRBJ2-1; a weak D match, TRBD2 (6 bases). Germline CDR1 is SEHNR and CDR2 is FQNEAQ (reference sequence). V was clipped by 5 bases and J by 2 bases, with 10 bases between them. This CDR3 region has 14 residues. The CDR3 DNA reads TGTGCCAGCAGCGCTTGGGAGGCCTACAATGAGCAGTTCTTC. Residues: CASSAWEAYNEQFF.

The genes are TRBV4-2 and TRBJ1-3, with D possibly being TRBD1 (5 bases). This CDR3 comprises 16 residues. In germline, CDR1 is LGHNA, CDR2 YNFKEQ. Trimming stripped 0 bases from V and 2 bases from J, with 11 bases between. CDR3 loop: CASSQDRDSAGNTIYF. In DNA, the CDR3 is TGTGCCAGCAGCCAAGACAGGGATTCGGCTGGAAACACCATATATTTT.

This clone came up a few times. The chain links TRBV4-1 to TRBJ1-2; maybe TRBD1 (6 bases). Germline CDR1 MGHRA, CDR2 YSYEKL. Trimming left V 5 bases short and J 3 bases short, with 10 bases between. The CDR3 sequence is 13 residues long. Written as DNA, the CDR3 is TGCGCCAGCAGCACACAGGGAGACTATGGCTACACCTTC. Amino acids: CASSTQGDYGYTF.

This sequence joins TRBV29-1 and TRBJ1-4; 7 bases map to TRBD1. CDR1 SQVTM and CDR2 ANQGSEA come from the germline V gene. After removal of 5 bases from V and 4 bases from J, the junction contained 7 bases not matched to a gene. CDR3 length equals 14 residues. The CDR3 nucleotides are TGCAGCGTTCTCCCCCGGGACAGTAATGAAAAACTGTTTTTT. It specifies CSVLPRDSNEKLFF.

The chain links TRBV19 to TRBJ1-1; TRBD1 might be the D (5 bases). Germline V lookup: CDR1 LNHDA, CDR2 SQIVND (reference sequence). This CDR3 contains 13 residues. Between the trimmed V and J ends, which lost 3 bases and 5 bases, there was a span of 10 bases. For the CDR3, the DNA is TGTGCCAGTAGTATGGGGCGGAGAACTGAAGCTTTCTTT. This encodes CASSMGRRTEAFF.

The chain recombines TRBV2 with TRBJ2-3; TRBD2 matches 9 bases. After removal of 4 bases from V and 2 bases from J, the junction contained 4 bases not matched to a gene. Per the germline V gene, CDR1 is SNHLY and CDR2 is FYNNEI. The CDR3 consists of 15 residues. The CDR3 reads CASSGLAGPTDTQYF. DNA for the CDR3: TGTGCCAGCAGTGGTCTAGCGGGACCCACAGATACGCAGTATTTT.

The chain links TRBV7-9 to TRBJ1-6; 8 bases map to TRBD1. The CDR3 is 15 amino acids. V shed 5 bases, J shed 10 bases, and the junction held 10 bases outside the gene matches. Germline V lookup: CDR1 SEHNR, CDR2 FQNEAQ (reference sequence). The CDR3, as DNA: TGTGCCAGCAGCCCGACGGGACAGGTCCCCTCACCCCTCCACTTT. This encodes CASSPTGQVPSPLHF.